This section outlines one TCR beta chain sequence together with its context. This clonotype was picked up many times. Its recognized antigen is unknown. No qualities accompany the bases; no much larger clone lies one base away. The sample is drawn from a study of CD8 T cells in ankylosing spondylitis (dated by TCRdb to between 2016 and 2019). For the study in its entirety: To find TCR variants linked to disease, the study profiled T cell receptor beta repertoires in ankylosing spondylitis patients and healthy donors. The full study cohort comprised around 25 ankylosing spondylitis patients and roughly 110 healthy donors. Peripheral blood was sampled, and synovial fluid was additionally collected from ankylosing spondylitis patients. The research as a whole found: The disease-linked clones had a CD8+ phenotype and were found at relatively low frequencies in peripheral blood. Blood from ankylosing spondylitis patients appeared to be characterized by a TCR beta motif made up of under ten highly homologous amino acid variants. The disease-linked clones were reported as significantly enriched in matched synovial fluid samples from ankylosing spondylitis patients. Some motif variants were previously reported in synovial fluid and blood of reactive arthritis patients, suggesting common disease-initiation mechanisms.

The germline V gene supplies CDR1 SQVTM and CDR2 ANQGSEA. The CDR3 runs 12 residues from the cysteine to the phenylalanine. Just the 36-base CDR3 DNA is kept, in frame starting at base 1. V loses 5 bases of germline sequence and J loses 1 base, and the interval between the two ends is 7 bases. For sequencing, an Illumina HiSeq 2500 was employed. TCR beta libraries were prepared by quantitative 5'-RACE with molecular barcodes. On the study's bioinformatics: Disease-linked TCR variants were identified with a new computational method built on a probabilistic model of VDJ rearrangement. The raw public data were reprocessed by TCRdb itself: fastp quality trimming at Q25, MiXCR clonotype calling, in-frame beta chains only. Each entry is one CDR3 protein sequence, shown with its most common DNA and genes. The authors' filters were not applied to this entry. Across this sample there are 150,000 to 200,000 distinct CDR3 sequences, with about a sixth seen only once. The top ten clonotypes cover approximately 7.8% of the sample.

The origin of this receptor is a male donor with ankylosing spondylitis or in good health (not recorded which). This sequence uses TRBV29-1 and TRBJ2-3; the D gene is not confidently resolved. Sequenced: blood, either unsorted or a sorted T cell fraction (not recorded which). The nucleotide sequence is given as TGCAGCGTTTATCCAGGCACAGATACGCAGTATTTT. Translated, it reads CSVYPGTDTQYF.